This entry is about one TCR beta chain. Trimming removed 5 bases from V and 5 bases from J; junction bases left unmatched: 5. The CDR3 contains 14 residues. CDR1 and CDR2 from the germline V gene are LNHDA and SQIVND (reference sequence). The data originate from a study of control samples from healthy donors and cancer patients. Libraries were prepared by immunoSEQ multiplex PCR; TCRdb keeps only in-frame clonotypes and omits some of them. The sample gives some 150,000 clones, around 94% of which show up once; 14% is in the top ten. Sequencing was carried out using PBMCs. The chain carries TRBV19 and TRBJ1-1; TRBD1 agrees at 10 bases. The source of this sequence is a man aged 60 to 75 with colorectal cancer. CDR3 region: CASSPGQGRTEAFF. CDR3 coding DNA: TGTGCCAGTAGTCCGGGACAGGGGCGGACTGAAGCTTTCTTT.